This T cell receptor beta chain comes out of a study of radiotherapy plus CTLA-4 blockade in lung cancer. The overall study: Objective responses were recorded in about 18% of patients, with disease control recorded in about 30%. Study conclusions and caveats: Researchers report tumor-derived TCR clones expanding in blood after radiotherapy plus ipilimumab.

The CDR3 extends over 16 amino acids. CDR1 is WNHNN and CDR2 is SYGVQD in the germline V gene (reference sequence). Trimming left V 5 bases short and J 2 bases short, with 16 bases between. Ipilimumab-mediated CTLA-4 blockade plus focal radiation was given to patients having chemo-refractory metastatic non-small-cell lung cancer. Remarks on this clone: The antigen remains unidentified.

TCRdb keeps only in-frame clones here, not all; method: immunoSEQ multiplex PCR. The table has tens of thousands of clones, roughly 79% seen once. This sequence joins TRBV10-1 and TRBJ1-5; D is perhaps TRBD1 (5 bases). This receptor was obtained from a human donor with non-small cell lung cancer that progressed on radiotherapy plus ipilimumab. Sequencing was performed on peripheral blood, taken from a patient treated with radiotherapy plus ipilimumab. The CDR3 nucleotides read TGCGCCAGCAGTTGGGACTTACCTTCAGGCAATCAGCCCCAGCATTTT. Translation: CASSWDLPSGNQPQHF.